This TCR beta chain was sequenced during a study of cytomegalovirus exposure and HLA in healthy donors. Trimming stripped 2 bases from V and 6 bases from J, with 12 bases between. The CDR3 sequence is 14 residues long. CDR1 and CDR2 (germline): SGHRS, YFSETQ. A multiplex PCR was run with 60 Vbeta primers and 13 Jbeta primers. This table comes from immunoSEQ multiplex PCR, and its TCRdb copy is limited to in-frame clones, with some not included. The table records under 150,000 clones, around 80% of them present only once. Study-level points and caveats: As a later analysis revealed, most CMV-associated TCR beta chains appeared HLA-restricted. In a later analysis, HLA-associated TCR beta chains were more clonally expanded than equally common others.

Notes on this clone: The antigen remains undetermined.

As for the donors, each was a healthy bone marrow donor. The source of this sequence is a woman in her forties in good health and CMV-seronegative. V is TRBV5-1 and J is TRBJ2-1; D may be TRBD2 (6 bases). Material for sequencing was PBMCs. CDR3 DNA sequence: TGCGCCAGCAGCTTCGGGGGTGGAGGCAATGAGCAGTTCTTC. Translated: CASSFGGGGNEQFF. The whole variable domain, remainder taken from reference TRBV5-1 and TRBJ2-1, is KAGVTQTPRYLIKTRGQQVTLSCSPISGHRSVSWYQQTPGQGLQFLFEYFSETQRNKGNFPGRFSGRQFSNSRSEMNVSTLELGDSALYLCASSFGGGGNEQFFGPGTRLTVL.